These 19 T cell receptor beta chains came from one sample sequenced in a study of blood T cell repertoires in COVID-19. Clones were read by immunoSEQ multiplex PCR, and TCRdb kept only the in-frame ones, dropping some. Here the sample spans under 95,000 clones, 87% being singletons. The specimen was peripheral blood. These receptors all stem from a woman aged 45-60 years with acute or convalescent COVID-19.

The rearrangement uses TRBV2 and TRBJ1-2, with D unresolved. Trimming removed 7 bases at V and 0 bases at J, with 9 bases between. CDR1 is SNHLY and CDR2 is FYNNEI in the germline V gene. The CDR3 loop spans 13 amino acids. CDR3 sequence: CASTQATNYGYTF. The CDR3 nucleotides read TGTGCCAGCACACAAGCGACTAACTATGGCTACACCTTC. The whole variable domain, remainder taken from reference TRBV2 and TRBJ1-2, is EPEVTQTPSHQVTQMGQEVILRCVPISNHLYFYWYRQILGQKVEFLVSFYNNEISEKSEIFDDQFSVERPDGSNFTLKIRSTKLEDSAMYFCASTQATNYGYTFGSGTRLTVV.

The chain employs TRBV7-8 and TRBJ1-2; possible D gene TRBD1, 5 bases. Per the germline V gene, CDR1 is SGHVS and CDR2 is FQNEAQ. Trimming removed 2 bases from V and 1 base from J, with 11 bases in between. The CDR3 has 15 residues. The CDR3 reads CASSLYPTVNYGYTF. CDR3 DNA sequence: TGTGCCAGCAGCTTATATCCGACAGTTAACTATGGCTACACCTTC.

This clone has just a few counts. This chain connects TRBV28 to TRBJ1-1; 8 bases are shared with TRBD1. The germline CDR1 and CDR2 sequences are MDHEN and SYDVKM. This CDR3 has 13 amino acids. J lost 11 bases, V lost 6 bases, and 11 bases had no gene match. The CDR3 sequence: CASSLTQGVFAFF. The CDR3 nucleotides read TGTGCCAGCAGCCTTACACAGGGGGTTTTTGCTTTCTTT.

The gene calls are TRBV18 and TRBJ2-5; 14 bases line up with TRBD2. Trimming at V came to 0 bases and at J to 6 bases, leaving 9 bases not matched to a gene. Germline assignment: CDR1 KGHSH and CDR2 LQKENI. The CDR3 is 18 residues long. The CDR3 here is CASSPPGLAGATGKTQYF. CDR3 nucleotides: TGTGCCAGCTCACCACCGGGACTAGCGGGGGCCACGGGGAAGACCCAGTACTTC.

This chain links TRBV12-3 or TRBV12-4 with TRBJ1-5; 8 bases are shared with TRBD1. The CDR3 runs 13 residues. Germline trimming cut 7 bases from V and 6 bases from J; bases unmatched to any gene: 5. The CDR3 nucleotides read TGTGCCAGCAACCAGGGGGCAAGTCAGCCCCAGCATTTT. This encodes CASNQGASQPQHF.

A word on this clone: This sample also contains other DNA sequences that code for the same CDR3. The chain is built from TRBV14 and TRBJ1-5, with D unclear. Germline values: CDR1 SGHDN, CDR2 FVKESK. V was cut by 1 base and J by 6 bases, with 7 bases left in between. The CDR3 sequence is 13 residues long. In DNA, the CDR3 is TGTGCCAGCAGCCAAGGGGCCGGTCAGCCCCAGCATTTT. As protein: CASSQGAGQPQHF.

The chain carries TRBV27 and TRBJ1-1; 10 bases match TRBD1. Per the germline V gene, CDR1 is MNHEY and CDR2 is SMNVEV (reference sequence). Losses at the gene ends were 4 bases for V and 0 bases for J; bases not matched to a gene: 2. This CDR3 has 15 residues. In nucleotides, the CDR3 is TGTGCCAGCAGTTGGACAGGGGGGATGAACACTGAAGCTTTCTTT. Its translation: CASSWTGGMNTEAFF.

The chain carries TRBV7-9 and TRBJ1-1; possibly TRBD1 for D (5 bases). V was clipped by 5 bases and J by 1 base, with 14 bases between them. CDR1 and CDR2 (germline): SEHNR, FQNEAQ (reference sequence). The CDR3 extends over 15 amino acids. CDR3 nucleotides: TGTGCCAGCAGCGCTAACAGGAGGGGGAACACTGAAGCTTTCTTT. Protein: CASSANRRGNTEAFF.

The chain recombines TRBV19 with TRBJ2-5, with D perhaps matching TRBD2 (6 bases). This CDR3 is built from 15 residues. Trimming removed 3 bases at V and 2 bases at J, with 13 bases between. The germline gives CDR1 LNHDA, CDR2 SQIVND (reference sequence). CDR3 DNA sequence: TGTGCCAGTAGTATGGAGGGACTCCGACAAGAGACCCAGTACTTC. Its protein is CASSMEGLRQETQYF. Supplemented by reference TRBV19 and TRBJ2-5, the full variable domain reads DGGITQSPKYLFRKEGQNVTLSCEQNLNHDAMYWYRQDPGQGLRLIYYSQIVNDFQKGDIAEGYSVSREKKESFPLTVTSAQKNPTAFYLCASSMEGLRQETQYFGPGTRLLVL.

This chain uses TRBV30 with TRBJ2-6, with D tentatively TRBD2 (7 bases). The ends were cut back, 2 bases at V and 1 base at J, with 9 bases in the middle. Per the germline V gene, CDR1 is GTSNPN and CDR2 is SVGIG (reference sequence). The CDR3 totals 15 residues. In DNA form, the CDR3 reads TGTGCCTGGAGTAGGGGGGGTTCTGGGGCCAACGTCCTGACTTTC. This sequence encodes CAWSRGGSGANVLTF.

The V gene is TRBV2, the J gene TRBJ2-7; tentatively, D is TRBD2 (6 bases). CDR3 length: 15 residues. V was cut by 4 bases and J by 0 bases, with 13 bases left in between. CDR1 is SNHLY and CDR2 is FYNNEI in the germline V gene. The CDR3 protein is CASSGGTVVSYEQYF. In DNA, the CDR3 is TGTGCCAGCAGTGGCGGGACGGTAGTCTCCTACGAGCAGTACTTC. Looking up the rest from reference TRBV2 and TRBJ2-7 gives the full variable domain: EPEVTQTPSHQVTQMGQEVILRCVPISNHLYFYWYRQILGQKVEFLVSFYNNEISEKSEIFDDQFSVERPDGSNFTLKIRSTKLEDSAMYFCASSGGTVVSYEQYFGPGTRLTVT.

This clone was seen only a few times. The J gene is TRBJ2-7, the V gene TRBV30; 8 nucleotides match TRBD1. The CDR3 runs 12 residues. The V segment lost 5 bases and the J segment 4 bases; nucleotides outside the gene matches: 4. From germline, CDR1 is GTSNPN and CDR2 SVGIG (reference sequence). In nucleotides, the CDR3 is TGTGCCTGGGGACAGGGTCCTTACGAGCAGTACTTC. This codes for CAWGQGPYEQYF.

This clone was counted between two and nine times. The chain carries TRBV2 and TRBJ2-7, with D perhaps TRBD1 (6 bases). The CDR3 is 13 amino acids. CDR1 is SNHLY and CDR2 is FYNNEI in the germline V gene. V was clipped by 7 bases and J by 2 bases, with 12 bases between them. CDR3 sequence reads: CASIGDIAYEQYF. The CDR3 DNA is TGTGCCAGCATCGGGGACATTGCCTACGAGCAGTACTTC.

The V gene is TRBV19, the J gene TRBJ1-1; D remains ambiguous. Trimming shortened V by 5 bases and J by 4 bases, and 11 bases separated the two germline ends. CDR1 is LNHDA, CDR2 SQIVND, per germline (reference sequence). The CDR3 totals 13 residues. CDR3 nucleotide sequence: TGTGCCAGTAGTTTTTTCCCCCTCACTGAAGCTTTCTTT. Translation gives CASSFFPLTEAFF.

The V and J genes are TRBV5-1 and TRBJ1-4, with D unclear. V was pared by 1 base and J by 0 bases, with 7 bases between. Germline V gene sequence: CDR1 SGHRS, CDR2 YFSETQ. CDR3 length: 15 residues. DNA for the CDR3: TGCGCCAGCAGCTTGCCATCCCCAACTAATGAAAAACTGTTTTTT. Its translation: CASSLPSPTNEKLFF.

The chain couples TRBV4-2 to TRBJ2-1; a possible D gene is TRBD2 (5 bases). Trimming stripped 3 bases from V and 7 bases from J, with 10 bases between. Germline-derived CDR1 and CDR2 are LGHNA and YNFKEQ. CDR3 length: 13 amino acids. CDR3: CASSHTSVNEQFF. CDR3 bases: TGTGCCAGCAGCCACACTAGTGTGAATGAGCAGTTCTTC.

Only a few counts were recorded for this clone. The chain joins TRBV19 to TRBJ2-3, with D possibly TRBD2 on 5 matching bases. The V gene's germline CDR1 is LNHDA and CDR2 SQIVND (reference sequence). This CDR3 spans 14 amino acids. V was pared by 4 bases and J by 1 base, with 9 bases between. The CDR3 region has the DNA TGTGCCAGTAGTAGTGGAGGAGGCACAGATACGCAGTATTTT. Its protein product is CASSSGGGTDTQYF.

V gene TRBV6-5 combines with J gene TRBJ1-2, with a weak D call TRBD1 (6 bases). CDR1 is MNHEY, CDR2 SVGAGI, per germline. There are 14 residues in the CDR3. Deletions cut 4 bases from V and 7 bases from J, with 16 bases between. The CDR3 region is CASSSPQQGTGYTF. CDR3 sequence (DNA): TGTGCCAGCAGTTCCCCACAACAGGGTACTGGCTACACCTTC.

V is TRBV6-2 or TRBV6-3 and J is TRBJ2-3; possibly TRBD2 for D (6 bases). Germline V gene lookup returns CDR1 MNHEY and CDR2 SVGEGT. This CDR3 contains 15 residues. Trimming stripped 0 bases from V and 4 bases from J, with 11 bases between. This CDR3 is CASSYSATRADTQYF. CDR3 DNA sequence: TGTGCCAGCAGTTACTCCGCGACTAGAGCAGATACGCAGTATTTT.